A selection of T cell receptor beta chains follows, all from one sample in a study of blood T cell repertoires in COVID-19. Generated by immunoSEQ multiplex PCR, the TCRdb table keeps only in-frame clones and is missing some. The sample records roughly 64,000 clones, 65% to 85% being singletons. The sequencing sample was made of PBMCs or T cells enriched from blood (not recorded which). These receptors were obtained from a woman in her fifties or sixties who had been exposed to COVID-19. CDR3s include the opening cysteine and the closing phenylalanine or tryptophan. A D gene is named only where the DNA matches it firmly. Only part of the rows carry a size: once, few, many, or a class if the clone is expanded.

TRBD2	few	TRBV6-6	TRBJ2-1	CASRPTSGSTGEQFF	TGTGCCAGCAGACCTACTAGCGGGAGTACCGGTGAGCAGTTCTTC
.	.	TRBV5-1	TRBJ1-1	CASSSDRSSAFF	TGCGCCAGCAGCTCCGACAGGTCATCAGCTTTCTTT
.	few	TRBV28	TRBJ2-6	CASSPYGANVLTF	TGTGCCAGCAGCCCATATGGCGCCAACGTCCTGACTTTC
TRBD1	.	TRBV11-3	TRBJ2-7	CASSWTGEDQQYF	TGTGCCAGCAGCTGGACAGGGGAGGATCAGCAGTACTTC
.	.	TRBV1	TRBJ2-2	CTSSQEILTGELFF	TGCACCAGCAGCCAAGAAATTCTCACCGGGGAGCTGTTTTTT
TRBD1	.	TRBV14	TRBJ1-6	CASSLGTGVGSPLHF	TGTGCCAGCAGCCTGGGGACAGGGGTCGGCTCACCCCTCCACTTT
TRBD1	.	TRBV5-1	TRBJ1-2	CASTRDSRSYGYTF	TGCGCCAGCACCCGGGACAGTCGGAGCTATGGCTACACCTTC
TRBD2	.	TRBV5-1	TRBJ2-1	CASSLEASGGFNEQFF	TGCGCCAGCAGCTTGGAGGCTAGCGGGGGGTTCAATGAGCAGTTCTTC
TRBD1	.	TRBV5-1	TRBJ1-2	CASSLFGTGDGYTF	TGCGCCAGCAGCTTATTCGGGACAGGGGATGGCTACACCTTC
TRBD1	.	TRBV24-1	TRBJ2-2	CATSDRDRGVLTGELFF	TGTGCCACCAGTGATCGCGACAGGGGGGTGTTAACCGGGGAGCTGTTTTTT
TRBD1	.	TRBV24-1	TRBJ2-7	CATQPGQGNYEQYF	TGTGCCACCCAACCGGGACAGGGCAACTACGAGCAGTACTTC
.	.	TRBV5-1	TRBJ1-1	CASTGVDTEAFF	TGCGCCAGCACAGGGGTCGACACTGAAGCTTTCTTT
TRBD1	many	TRBV6-4	TRBJ2-1	CASSPFPGQGESEQFF	TGTGCCAGCAGTCCTTTCCCGGGACAGGGGGAGAGTGAGCAGTTCTTC
TRBD2	.	TRBV14	TRBJ2-7	CASSQGTSSYYEQYF	TGTGCCAGCAGCCAAGGGACTAGCAGCTACTACGAGCAGTACTTC
.	once	TRBV28	TRBJ1-1	CASNTGVWNTEAFF	TGTGCCAGCAACACGGGGGTGTGGAACACTGAAGCTTTCTTT
.	.	TRBV7-8	TRBJ1-5	CASSWGVRQPQHF	TGTGCCAGCAGCTGGGGGGTTCGTCAGCCCCAGCATTTT
.	.	TRBV7-8	TRBJ2-7	CASSDSHLQLGEQYF	TGTGCCAGCAGCGACAGCCACTTACAACTGGGAGAGCAGTACTTC
.	.	TRBV3-1/TRBV3-2	TRBJ1-1	CASSPPRGEAFF	TGTGCCAGCAGCCCGCCAAGGGGTGAAGCTTTCTTT
TRBD1	.	TRBV18	TRBJ2-7	CASSPRQGRLYEQYF	TGTGCCAGCTCACCCCGACAGGGCAGACTCTACGAGCAGTACTTC
TRBD1	.	TRBV5-4	TRBJ2-3	CASSKRKDRAVDTQYF	TGTGCCAGCAGCAAAAGAAAGGACAGGGCCGTAGATACGCAGTATTTT